A selection of T cell receptor beta chains follows, all from one sample in a study of blood T cell repertoires in COVID-19. Libraries were prepared by immunoSEQ multiplex PCR; TCRdb keeps only in-frame clonotypes and omits some of them. This sample carries around 260,000 clones, about 85% of them seen once, and the ten largest clones take less than 5%. Sequences were obtained from peripheral blood. The source of these receptors is a man between 60 and 75 years old who had recovered from COVID-19. Both conserved end residues are part of each CDR3. The D gene is left open where the match is weak. A clone size is listed for some rows: how often the clone was seen (once, few, many), or a class if it is expanded.

abundance,d_gene,v_gene,j_gene,CDR3nt,CDR3aa
-,-,TRBV6-1,TRBJ2-1,TGTGCCAGCAGTGAAAATCGGGCGGGGATAATCAATGAGCAGTTCTTC,CASSENRAGIINEQFF
once,TRBD1,TRBV5-4,TRBJ2-1,TGTGCCAGCAGCTACGGACAGGGAAATGAGCAGTTCTTC,CASSYGQGNEQFF
-,TRBD2,TRBV7-2,TRBJ2-3,TGTGCCAGCAGCCGTGTCGGGGGGAACACAGATACGCAGTATTTT,CASSRVGGNTDTQYF
-,-,TRBV19,TRBJ1-2,TGTGCCAGTAGTTCACAGGGTGGCTACACCTTC,CASSSQGGYTF
-,TRBD1,TRBV10-3,TRBJ1-2,TGTGCCATCAGTGAAGACCCCAGGGGGAAAGGCTACACCTTC,CAISEDPRGKGYTF
-,TRBD1,TRBV19,TRBJ2-7,TGTGCCAGTAGCGGGACAGGGGAATCCTACGAGCAGTACTTC,CASSGTGESYEQYF
-,TRBD1,TRBV3-1/TRBV3-2,TRBJ1-2,TGTGCCAGCAGCCAACAATTGGGACAGGGAGAAACTGGCTACACCTTC,CASSQQLGQGETGYTF
-,TRBD1,TRBV7-2,TRBJ2-7,TGTGCCAGCAGCTTTTGGGGACAGGGGTGGTACGAGCAGTACTTC,CASSFWGQGWYEQYF
-,TRBD1,TRBV28,TRBJ2-7,TGTGCCAGCGTTCCGACAGGGTTTATCGGGTACGAGCAGTACTTC,CASVPTGFIGYEQYF
-,-,TRBV5-4,TRBJ1-4,TGTGCCAGCAGCTCGATGGCAGGTGAATATGAAAAACTGTTTTTT,CASSSMAGEYEKLFF
-,-,TRBV7-6,TRBJ1-3,TGTGCCAGCAGCTTAGTCTCGGGAATTGGAAACACCATATATTTT,CASSLVSGIGNTIYF
-,-,TRBV7-9,TRBJ2-1,TGTGCCAGCAGCTTAGCGATCCAGGTTTCCTACAATGAGCAGTTCTTC,CASSLAIQVSYNEQFF